This T cell receptor (beta chain) originates from a study of blood T cell repertoires in COVID-19. Whole-study context: The origin of the acute and convalescent COVID-19 samples was the United States, Italy and Spain. Nucleic acid was either cDNA or gDNA, and it came from T cells, B-cell-depleted T cells, or PBMCs.

As handled by the study authors: Cell counts per sample came from amplifying reference gene primers. TCRdb's table, derived via immunoSEQ multiplex PCR, lists solely in-frame clones and lacks some. V, J and clone size derive from that table, while D and trimming were established from the DNA sequence. The sample has some 110,000 clones; roughly 82% are singletons. The CDR3 runs to 13 residues. V was shortened by 1 base and J by 3 bases, with 7 bases between the two germline ends. Germline V gene sequence: CDR1 SGHAT, CDR2 FQNNGV. Sample: peripheral blood. The TCR comes from a man aged 55-75 years with acute or convalescent COVID-19. The chain employs TRBV11-2 and TRBJ2-7; D not resolved. CDR3 residues: CASSLAEIYEQYF. Written as DNA, the CDR3 is TGTGCCAGCAGCTTAGCTGAGATCTACGAGCAGTACTTC.